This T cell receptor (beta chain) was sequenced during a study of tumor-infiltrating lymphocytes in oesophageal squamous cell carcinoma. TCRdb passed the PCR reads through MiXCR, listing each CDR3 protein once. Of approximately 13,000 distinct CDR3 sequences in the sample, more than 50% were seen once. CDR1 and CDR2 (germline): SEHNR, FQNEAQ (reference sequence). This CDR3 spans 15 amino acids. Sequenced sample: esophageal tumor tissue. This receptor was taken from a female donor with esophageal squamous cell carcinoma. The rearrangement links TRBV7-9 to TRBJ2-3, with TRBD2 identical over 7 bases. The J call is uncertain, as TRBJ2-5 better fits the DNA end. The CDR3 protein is CASSLAAGVGETQYF. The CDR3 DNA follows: TGTGCCAGCAGCTTAGCCGCGGGAGTGGGAGAGACCCAGTACTTC.